These 32 T cell receptor beta chains were all obtained from the same sample, sequenced in a study of T cell responses to AZD1222 COVID-19 vaccine. Repertoires were generated with immunoSEQ multiplex PCR, while TCRdb's copy carries only in-frame clones and drops some. The data contain roughly 180,000 clones, around 93% of them seen just once; the ten biggest clones take up roughly 10%. Source: peripheral blood, taken on day 0 of AZD1222 vaccination. The receptors derive from an adult in good health.

The chain joins TRBV7-2 to TRBJ1-3; possibly TRBD1 for D (6 bases). V was shortened by 3 bases and J by 2 bases, with 11 bases between the two germline ends. Germline lookup yields CDR1 SGHTA and CDR2 FQGNSA. The length of the CDR3 is 15 residues. The CDR3 DNA follows: TGTGCCAGCAGCTTGAGGGGGTCCCCTGGAAACACCATATATTTT. This encodes CASSLRGSPGNTIYF.

Written as DNA, the CDR3 is TGTGCCAGCAGCGTAGAGGCTAGCGGGAGGGCCAGCTCCTACAATGAGCAGTTCTTC. Translation gives CASSVEASGRASSYNEQFF. The chain has TRBV9 and TRBJ2-1; TRBD2 aligns across 12 bases. Germline trimming cut 0 bases from V and 0 bases from J; bases unmatched to any gene: 7. Germline CDR1 is SGDLS and CDR2 is YYNGEE. This CDR3 has 19 amino acids.

The chain has TRBV6-5 and TRBJ2-7; the match to TRBD2 covers 13 bases. Trimming removed 8 bases from V and 2 bases from J; junction bases left unmatched: 0. The CDR3 runs to 13 residues. CDR1 is MNHEY, CDR2 SVGAGI, per germline. The CDR3 sequence is CASGLAGAYEQYF. DNA for the CDR3: TGTGCCAGCGGACTAGCGGGAGCCTACGAGCAGTACTTC.

V is TRBV5-6 and J is TRBJ2-1; TRBD2 aligns across 7 bases. This CDR3 is 13 amino acids long. V was clipped by 3 bases and J by 6 bases; unmatched bases: 3. The V gene's germline CDR1 is SGHDT and CDR2 YYEEEE. The CDR3 loop reads CASSSASGNEQFF. In nucleotides, the CDR3 is TGTGCCAGCAGCTCGGCTAGCGGCAATGAGCAGTTCTTC.

V and J are TRBV14 and TRBJ2-7; 8 nucleotides agree with TRBD1. Germline CDR1 reads SGHDN; CDR2 reads FVKESK. The CDR3 is made up of 16 amino acids. The junction had 10 bases not matched to a gene; V was cut back by 0 bases and J by 6 bases. The CDR3 spells CASSQDIRTGLREQYF. CDR3 DNA sequence: TGTGCCAGCAGCCAAGATATTCGGACAGGGCTACGCGAGCAGTACTTC.

V and J are TRBV20-1 and TRBJ1-5, with D unresolved. Trimming cost V 3 bases and J 1 base, with 13 bases left between them. The CDR3 contains 15 residues. The germline gives CDR1 DFQATT, CDR2 SNEGSKA (reference sequence). The CDR3 bases are TGCAGTGCTAGTCGCGGTGGAAGGAGCAATCAGCCCCAGCATTTT. Translation gives CSASRGGRSNQPQHF.

The rearrangement uses TRBV6-2 or TRBV6-3 and TRBJ2-7, with no clear D. Looked up from germline, CDR1 is MNHEY and CDR2 is SVGEGT. The CDR3 has 11 amino acids. V was clipped by 6 bases and J by 5 bases, with 8 bases between them. The DNA for the CDR3 is TGTGCCAGCAGCCGACAAAACGAGCAGTACTTC. Its translation is CASSRQNEQYF.

This chain links TRBV6-5 with TRBJ1-3, with 7 bases aligning to TRBD1. Germline values: CDR1 MNHEY, CDR2 SVGAGI. J gave up 1 base and V 8 bases, and 8 bases lay outside the gene matches. The length of the CDR3 is 15 residues. CDR3 sequence reads: CASRLTGPSGNTIYF. The DNA for the CDR3 is TGTGCCAGCCGACTGACAGGGCCATCTGGAAACACCATATATTTT.

The rearrangement joins TRBV28 to TRBJ1-1, with D tentatively TRBD1 (6 bases). Germline CDR1 is MDHEN and CDR2 is SYDVKM. Trimming cost V 3 bases and J 3 bases, with 8 bases left between them. This CDR3 region has 13 residues. CDR3 bases: TGTGCCAGCAGTTTCAGGGGCTACACTGAAGCTTTCTTT. Residues: CASSFRGYTEAFF.

The genes are TRBV5-1 and TRBJ2-1; 14 nucleotides agree with TRBD2. The CDR3 runs to 16 residues. V trimming: 5 bases; J trimming: 7 bases; junction bases outside the gene matches: 8. Germline CDR1 and CDR2: SGHRS and YFSETQ. The CDR3 loop is CASRRLGLAGVNEQFF. For the CDR3, the DNA is TGCGCCAGCAGAAGGTTGGGACTAGCGGGAGTAAATGAGCAGTTCTTC.

As regards this clone: One end of the junction is discordant with germline, which a read error may explain. The chain carries TRBV6-1 and TRBJ1-4; D remains ambiguous. The CDR3 has 13 residues. Germline V gene sequence: CDR1 MNHNS, CDR2 SASEGT. The CDR3 DNA follows: TGTGCCAGCAGCGAAGGTTTTAATGAAAAACTGTTTTTT. Protein: CASSEGFNEKLFF.

The genes are TRBV20-1 and TRBJ1-2; possible D gene TRBD1, 5 bases. Germline loops: CDR1 DFQATT, CDR2 SNEGSKA (reference sequence). V lost 5 bases and J 8 bases, leaving 9 bases between the germline ends. The CDR3 consists of 10 residues. CDR3 in DNA: TGCAGTGCTCCAGGGTGGGGCTACACCTTC. This translates into CSAPGWGYTF.

The V call is TRBV18, the J call TRBJ2-3, with 10 bases that match TRBD2. Unmatched junction bases numbered 5, after V lost 2 bases and J lost 3 bases. Germline values: CDR1 KGHSH, CDR2 LQKENI. The CDR3 runs to 16 residues. The CDR3 sequence: CASSPASGSPTDTQYF. The DNA for the CDR3 is TGTGCCAGCTCACCAGCTAGCGGGAGCCCGACAGATACGCAGTATTTT. The variable domain in full, with the rest retrieved from reference TRBV18 and TRBJ2-3, is NAGVMQNPRHLVRRRGQEARLRCSPMKGHSHVYWYRQLPEEGLKFMVYLQKENIIDESGMPKERFSAEFPKEGPSILRIQQVVRGDSAAYFCASSPASGSPTDTQYFGPGTRLTVL.

This clone was observed a single time. This chain joins TRBV4-1 and TRBJ2-5, with 9 bases aligning to TRBD2. There are 17 residues in the CDR3. The V gene's germline CDR1 is MGHRA and CDR2 YSYEKL. J gave up 4 bases and V 0 bases, and 9 bases lay outside the gene matches. The CDR3 bases are TGCGCCAGCAGCCAAGAGGCTAGCGGGATCCCCCCAGAGACCCAGTACTTC. Translating it yields CASSQEASGIPPETQYF.

The J gene is TRBJ2-2, the V gene TRBV9, with D maybe TRBD2 (6 bases). With 4 bases removed from V and 4 bases from J, the gap between germline ends came to 26 bases. Germline V gene data show CDR1 as SGDLS and CDR2 as YYNGEE. This CDR3 has 19 amino acids. CDR3 amino acids: CASSPPFAGSTGGTGELFF. CDR3 coding DNA: TGTGCCAGCAGCCCCCCTTTCGCCGGGAGTACCGGGGGCACCGGGGAGCTGTTTTTT.

A single count supports this clone. The gene calls are TRBV28 and TRBJ1-4, with a tentative D call TRBD1 (6 bases). Trimming pared 4 bases from V and 7 bases from J, leaving 16 bases between. Germline V gives CDR1 MDHEN, CDR2 SYDVKM. This CDR3 has 15 residues. The DNA for the CDR3 is TGTGCCAGCAGTTCTCCCCGGGACAACCGTGAAAAACTGTTTTTT. It specifies CASSSPRDNREKLFF.

Written as DNA, the CDR3 is TGCAGCGTTGTGGCAGGGGATTACTACGAGCAGTACTTC. Its protein is CSVVAGDYYEQYF. This chain joins TRBV29-1 and TRBJ2-7, with D maybe TRBD1 (6 bases). The CDR3 is 13 amino acids. With 4 bases removed from V and 3 bases from J, the gap between germline ends came to 13 bases. CDR1 and CDR2 (germline): SQVTM, ANQGSEA.

The chain uses TRBV5-6 and TRBJ2-2; D not resolved. This CDR3 has 16 residues. The germline V gene has CDR1 SGHDT and CDR2 YYEEEE. Trimming removed 0 bases at V and 4 bases at J, with 13 bases between. CDR3 sequence reads: CASSLAGQPLTGELFF. DNA for the CDR3: TGTGCCAGCAGCTTGGCCGGGCAGCCGCTCACCGGGGAGCTGTTTTTT.

The chain joins TRBV4-3 to TRBJ2-7; D uncertain. CDR1 is LGHNA, CDR2 YSLEER, per germline. V was pared by 0 bases and J by 6 bases, with 18 bases between. The CDR3 covers 16 residues. The CDR3 sequence is CASSQDPPVRGGEQYF. CDR3 bases: TGCGCCAGCAGCCAAGACCCGCCGGTTCGCGGTGGCGAGCAGTACTTC.

The V and J genes are TRBV6-6 and TRBJ2-7, with 9 bases identical to TRBD1. V gave up 0 bases and J gave up 1 base; unmatched junction bases: 1. The CDR3 has 15 amino acids. Germline-derived CDR1 and CDR2 are MNHNY and SVGAGI (reference sequence). This chain's CDR3 is CASSYSGTGSYEQYF. The CDR3 DNA reads as TGTGCCAGCAGTTACTCCGGGACAGGGTCCTACGAGCAGTACTTC.

Here the CDR3 DNA reads TGTGCCAGCAGCTTAGGCATGAGTCAGCCCCAGCATTTT. Its translation is CASSLGMSQPQHF. V and J are TRBV7-2 and TRBJ1-5; D unclear. The CDR3 consists of 13 residues. Between the trimmed V and J ends, which lost 1 base and 6 bases, there was a span of 7 bases. Germline V lookup: CDR1 SGHTA, CDR2 FQGNSA.

J is TRBJ1-2 and V is TRBV10-3; no clear D gene. CDR1 and CDR2 (germline): ENHRY, SYGVKD. CDR3 length equals 11 residues. The ends were cut back, 6 bases at V and 7 bases at J, with 9 bases in the middle. The CDR3 nucleotides read TGTGCCATCAGCGACACTGGTGGCTACACCTTC. Encoded protein: CAISDTGGYTF.

This chain links TRBV10-3 with TRBJ2-2, with TRBD2 identical over 9 bases. Germline CDR1 and CDR2: ENHRY and SYGVKD. This CDR3 has 15 amino acids. The junction had 9 bases not matched to a gene; V was cut back by 11 bases and J by 2 bases. This CDR3 is CAAMTAGGNTGELFF. The CDR3 coding sequence is TGTGCCGCGATGACAGCGGGAGGCAACACCGGGGAGCTGTTTTTT.

This rearrangement joins TRBV7-2 to TRBJ1-5; possible D gene TRBD1, 6 bases. Germline V lookup: CDR1 SGHTA, CDR2 FQGNSA. The CDR3 consists of 15 residues. The germline V and J ends were trimmed by 4 bases and 8 bases, with 18 bases remaining between them. The CDR3 spells CASSYLGGRGEPQHF. The CDR3 DNA sequence: TGTGCCAGCAGCTATCTAGGGGGGCGCGGGGAGCCCCAGCATTTT.

The chain employs TRBV6-6 and TRBJ1-1; unclear D gene. V was shortened by 7 bases and J by 1 base, with 10 bases between the two germline ends. CDR3 length: 13 residues. Germline-derived CDR1 and CDR2 are MNHNY and SVGAGI (reference sequence). Here the CDR3 DNA reads TGTGCCAGCAATTTCGAGCCGAACACTGAAGCTTTCTTT. It codes for CASNFEPNTEAFF.

The chain couples TRBV15 to TRBJ1-5, with a possible D match to TRBD1 (5 bases). The ends were cut back, 5 bases at V and 1 base at J, with 15 bases in the middle. The germline CDR1 and CDR2 sequences are LNHNV and YYDKDF (reference sequence). CDR3 length: 16 amino acids. The CDR3 protein is CATSWRRGGSNQPQHF. DNA of the CDR3: TGTGCCACCAGCTGGAGGAGGGGCGGGAGCAATCAGCCCCAGCATTTT.

J is TRBJ1-5 and V is TRBV18, with D unresolved. CDR1 is KGHSH, CDR2 LQKENI, per germline. V shed 0 bases and J shed 6 bases, with 9 bases lying between them. The CDR3 contains 14 residues. The CDR3 reads CASSPPSGTQPQHF. The DNA of the CDR3 is TGTGCCAGCTCACCACCGTCAGGCACTCAGCCCCAGCATTTT. The full variable domain, its missing parts supplied by reference TRBV18 and TRBJ1-5, is NAGVMQNPRHLVRRRGQEARLRCSPMKGHSHVYWYRQLPEEGLKFMVYLQKENIIDESGMPKERFSAEFPKEGPSILRIQQVVRGDSAAYFCASSPPSGTQPQHFGDGTRLSIL.

The chain links TRBV10-3 to TRBJ2-5; no clear D gene. Germline CDR1 is ENHRY and CDR2 is SYGVKD. The CDR3 runs to 14 residues. Trimming took off 0 bases at V and 7 bases at J, with 12 bases between the two ends. The CDR3, as DNA: TGTGCCATCAGTGAGTCTGGTGCAGGTGGGACCCAGTACTTC. This sequence encodes CAISESGAGGTQYF.

The rearrangement links TRBV11-1 to TRBJ1-1, with a weak D call TRBD1 (5 bases). Trimming pared 5 bases from V and 6 bases from J, leaving 13 bases between. CDR3 length: 13 residues. The germline CDR1 and CDR2 sequences are SGHAT and FQDESV (reference sequence). The CDR3 DNA sequence: TGTGCCAGCAGCGCGGTGTGGGGGTCTGAAGCTTTCTTT. It translates to CASSAVWGSEAFF.

This clone came up once. V gene TRBV6-5 combines with J gene TRBJ1-1; no firm D call. Deletions cut 2 bases from V and 2 bases from J, with 9 bases between. In germline, CDR1 is MNHEY, CDR2 SVGAGI. The CDR3 sequence is 14 residues long. CDR3 DNA: TGTGCCAGCAGTTACACGGGCCCTAACACTGAAGCTTTCTTT. Protein: CASSYTGPNTEAFF.

Only one count was recorded for this clone. The chain has TRBV7-2 and TRBJ1-5; 8 bases fit TRBD1. The J segment lost 7 bases and the V segment lost 4 bases, leaving 6 bases of the junction unmatched. CDR1 is SGHTA and CDR2 is FQGNSA in the germline V gene. The CDR3 is 14 residues long. For the CDR3, the DNA is TGTGCCAGCAGCTCCCACCAGGGGGCCCAGCCCCAGCATTTT. Translated: CASSSHQGAQPQHF.

The chain uses TRBV5-1 and TRBJ1-1, with 10 bases identical to TRBD1. Per the germline V gene, CDR1 is SGHRS and CDR2 is YFSETQ. CDR3 size: 14 residues. With V trimmed by 4 bases and J by 4 bases, 4 bases remained unmatched. The CDR3 region has the DNA TGCGCCAGCAGCACCCGGGACAGGGGCACTGAAGCTTTCTTT. It specifies CASSTRDRGTEAFF.